This T cell receptor (beta chain) originates from a study of blood T cell repertoires in COVID-19. The participants were between roughly 18 and 89 years old and came from about two dozen US areas. Only in-frame clones appear in the TCRdb table, and some are missing; sequencing was by immunoSEQ multiplex PCR. The sample carries about 300,000 clones, 85% recorded once. The material sequenced was PBMCs or T cells enriched from blood (not recorded which). This TCR was sampled from a woman between 25 and 40 years old who had been exposed to COVID-19.

CDR3 coding DNA: TGTGCCATAGGATGGGCTGCCAATGAGCAGTTCTTC. Its protein product is CAIGWAANEQFF. The chain recombines TRBV5-8 with TRBJ2-1, with unresolved D. Per germline, CDR1 SGHTS and CDR2 YDEGEE. The CDR3 covers 12 residues. V lost 9 bases, J lost 6 bases, and 13 bases lay in between.